This TCR beta chain appears in the sequencing data of a study of cytomegalovirus exposure and HLA in healthy donors. Background on the study: A prior analysis found some 110 million unique TCR beta sequences from some 200 million T cells. General study points: Follow-up analysis later connected one missense variant in DCLRE1C with trimming of TCR beta V- and J-genes.

About this clone itself: Its antigen is not known.

13 Jbeta primers and 60 Vbeta primers were used for the PCR. Only in-frame clones appear in the TCRdb table, and some are missing; sequencing was by immunoSEQ multiplex PCR. The repertoire holds around 200,000 clones, with around 85% as singletons. Sequenced sample: PBMCs. The source of this sequence is a girl aged 2 to 9 in good health and CMV-seronegative.

CDR3 DNA: TGTGCCAGCGGTACCGGGACTAGAATTTGGGATGAGCAGTTCTTC. Protein product: CASGTGTRIWDEQFF. This chain links TRBV21-1 with TRBJ2-1; the D call TRBD2 from the table was never checked on the DNA. TRBV21-1 is a known pseudogene. The CDR3 runs to 15 residues.